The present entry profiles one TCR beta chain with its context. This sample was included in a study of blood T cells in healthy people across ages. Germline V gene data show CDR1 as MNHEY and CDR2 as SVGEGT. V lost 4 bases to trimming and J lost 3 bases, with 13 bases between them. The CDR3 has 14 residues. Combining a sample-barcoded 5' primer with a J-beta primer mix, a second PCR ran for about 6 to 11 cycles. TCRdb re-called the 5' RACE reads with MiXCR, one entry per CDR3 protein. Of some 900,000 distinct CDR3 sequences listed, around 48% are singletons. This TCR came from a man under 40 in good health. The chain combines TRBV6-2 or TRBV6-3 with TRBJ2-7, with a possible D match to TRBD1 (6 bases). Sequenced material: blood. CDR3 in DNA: TGTGCCAGCAGTTCCACGCAGGGGTACTACGAGCAGTACTTC. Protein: CASSSTQGYYEQYF.